Listed here are 9 T cell receptor beta chains from one sample, sequenced in a study of blood T cells in healthy people across ages. Sample-barcoded 5' priming and a J-beta primer mix drove a second PCR of roughly 6 to 12 cycles. TCRdb recomputed calls from the 5' RACE reads with MiXCR, one row per CDR3 protein. The top ten hold approximately 4% of the sample, which has over 500,000 distinct CDR3 sequences, about a quarter seen once. The data were also submitted as part of a second study, on T cells of mothers and their children.

The specimen was blood. The source of these receptors is a boy aged 2 to 10 in good health.

The chain carries TRBV10-1 and TRBJ2-1, with 15 positions matching TRBD2. CDR3 length: 16 amino acids. V shed 7 bases, J shed 7 bases, and the junction held 8 bases outside the gene matches. Germline V gene lookup returns CDR1 WNHNN and CDR2 SYGVQD (reference sequence). The CDR3 bases are TGCGCCAGCAATGCCGGACTAGCGGGGGGGCAGAATGAGCAGTTCTTC. It is translated as CASNAGLAGGQNEQFF.

CDR3 amino acids: CASSHLGGSRTGELFF. As DNA, the CDR3 is TGTGCCAGCAGCCATCTGGGCGGGAGTCGCACCGGGGAGCTGTTTTTT. The chain has TRBV14 and TRBJ2-2; 7 bases are a match to TRBD2. The CDR3 length is 16 residues. From germline, CDR1 is SGHDN and CDR2 FVKESK. The V segment lost 3 bases and the J segment 4 bases; nucleotides outside the gene matches: 8.

This clonotype has just one count. The rearrangement links TRBV5-1 to TRBJ2-2; 7 bases fit TRBD1. The CDR3 length is 15 residues. Germline loops: CDR1 SGHRS, CDR2 YFSETQ. V shed 4 bases and J 2 bases; nucleotides not matched to a gene: 5. The CDR3 protein is CASSPGGFNTGELFF. Written as DNA, the CDR3 is TGCGCCAGCAGCCCAGGGGGTTTCAACACCGGGGAGCTGTTTTTT.

This clonotype turned up a few times. V and J are TRBV7-2 and TRBJ1-3; 12 nucleotides align to TRBD1. The germline CDR1 and CDR2 sequences are SGHTA and FQGNSA. V was pared by 1 base and J by 5 bases, with 6 bases of the junction left unmatched. The CDR3 loop spans 17 amino acids. CDR3 sequence: CASSLGGQGALRNTIYF. The CDR3, as DNA: TGTGCCAGCAGCTTAGGGGGACAGGGGGCATTACGAAACACCATATATTTT.

Comment on this clonotype: Compared with germline, one end of the junction differs, possibly owing to a read error. The chain links TRBV28 to TRBJ2-4; D gene ambiguous. The CDR3 covers 13 residues. CDR1 is MDHEN and CDR2 is SYDVKM in the germline V gene. CDR3 protein: CVSSGYRKNIQYF. The CDR3 coding sequence is TGTGTCAGCAGTGGGTATCGCAAAAACATTCAGTACTTC.

This clonotype has a handful of counts. J is TRBJ2-5 and V is TRBV9; D gene uncertain. The germline V gene has CDR1 SGDLS and CDR2 YYNGEE. Trimming cost V 4 bases and J 0 bases, with 19 bases left between them. This CDR3 has 17 residues. The CDR3 protein is CASSPVGNGPYQETQYF. The CDR3 region has the DNA TGTGCCAGCAGCCCTGTAGGAAACGGTCCGTACCAAGAGACCCAGTACTTC.

This clonotype has ten or more counts. This CDR3 reads CSVDRYTGELFF. The CDR3 DNA sequence: TGCAGCGTTGACAGGTACACCGGGGAGCTGTTTTTT. The V call is TRBV29-1, the J call TRBJ2-2, with D uncertain. The CDR3 spans 12 residues. In germline, CDR1 is SQVTM, CDR2 ANQGSEA. V dropped 3 bases and J dropped 3 bases, with 5 bases sitting between them.

The chain links TRBV9 to TRBJ2-4, with 8 bases that match TRBD1. Germline V gene lookup returns CDR1 SGDLS and CDR2 YYNGEE. The CDR3 is 17 residues long. The V segment lost 3 bases and the J segment 0 bases; nucleotides outside the gene matches: 8. CDR3 protein: CASSGEDRAGAKNIQYF. In nucleotides, the CDR3 is TGTGCCAGCAGCGGAGAGGACAGGGCCGGAGCCAAAAACATTCAGTACTTC.

The chain employs TRBV7-2 and TRBJ2-5, with D possibly TRBD2 on 5 matching bases. The CDR3 spans 12 residues. Trimming stripped 4 bases from V and 9 bases from J, with 12 bases between. The germline V gene encodes CDR1 SGHTA and CDR2 FQGNSA. CDR3 coding DNA: TGTGCCAGCAGCTCTCTTCGGGGTGCCCAGTACTTC. As protein: CASSSLRGAQYF.